This entry is about one TCR beta chain. What antigen it recognizes has not been identified. No much larger clone exists at a distance of one base, and base qualities are not known. This entry belongs to a study of cytomegalovirus exposure and HLA in healthy donors (dated by TCRdb to the late 2010s). Background on the whole study: The 700 or so repertoires of the first cohort and the roughly 120 validation repertoires were produced on the same platform, according to a later analysis. The study was designed to test whether signatures of past pathogen exposure could be identified by cataloging public T cell receptors. Along with the approximately 650-subject first cohort, a separate validation cohort of about 110 different subjects was used. To predict cytomegalovirus infection status, the study brought together high-throughput TCR immunosequencing, statistical association of individual TCRs with disease status, and machine learning.

Results and caveats for the whole study, not just this receptor: Three of the identified cytomegalovirus-associated TCR beta chains were confirmed in vitro to be specific for cytomegalovirus antigens. The authors suggested that the approach could potentially be generalized to other disease states and immunological phenotypes. Across donors, most TCR sequences were observed very rarely, whereas some public TCRs were present in many individuals. A later analysis had no HLA typing for the validation cohort, so co-occurrence there was scored across all 120 or so repertoires. A later analysis found that TCRs clustered in the first cohort also tended to co-occur in the roughly 120 validation repertoires, with more than 90% of cluster scores above 0. The study listed 150 to 200 TCR beta chains as associated with cytomegalovirus. The classifier was reported to diagnose cytomegalovirus status with high specificity and sensitivity in both the original and validation cohorts.

The CDR3 covers 14 residues, taking in both the cysteine and the phenylalanine. The kept DNA is CDR3 alone, 42 bases in frame from the first base. CDR1 and CDR2 are read off the germline V gene as SQVTM and ANQGSEA. V is shortened by 5 bases, J by 7 bases, and the region joining them spans 17 bases. The donors were included in the validation cohort of roughly 130 subjects, a group kept apart from the roughly 610-subject first cohort. Library creation used the immunoSEQ multiplex PCR assay. As for the original processing: A statistical classification framework was built to diagnose cytomegalovirus status from the catalog of TCR beta chain sequences. TCRdb retrieved this table from immuneACCESS and kept in-frame rearrangements only. Not all clones are present; in checked studies, unresolved V genes account for under half, and no reason is known for the remainder. V, J and clone size were drawn from that table, and D and trimming were deduced from the DNA. Here the sample has roughly 98,000 clones; 87% occur a single time. The leading ten clones occupy around 3.9% of the sample.

The source is a woman aged 25 to 39 in good health and CMV-seronegative. Input material: PBMCs. Here the chain combines TRBV29-1 and TRBJ1-4; perhaps TRBD1 is the D gene, with 5 bases matching. The CDR3 reads as follows: CSVLLQGWSEKLFF. In nucleotide form, the sequence is TGCAGCGTTTTACTCCAGGGTTGGAGTGAAAAACTGTTTTTT.